This entry features one TCR beta chain sequence. Antigen specificity is unknown. Germline is not matched at one junction end, which may reflect a read error. Per germline, CDR1 LGHNA and CDR2 YNFKEQ. There are 14 residues in the CDR3. This record comes from a study of T cells and Merkel cell carcinoma outcomes. The data were produced by immunoSEQ multiplex PCR, yet TCRdb's version contains in-frame clones alone and is incomplete. Of fewer than 20,000 clones detected, around 87% appear once; the ten largest clones hold under 8%. Study-level results: Repertoire plus T-cell density reportedly predicted Merkel cell carcinoma outcomes.

The genes are TRBV4-2 and TRBJ2-7, with 7 bases fitting TRBD1. The sample consisted of tumor tissue from Merkel cell carcinoma. The TCR comes from a human donor with Merkel cell carcinoma. CDR3 amino acids: CASSQSGQSSEQYF. CDR3 DNA: TGTGCCAGCAGCCAATCGGGACAGTCCTCCGAGCAGTACTTC.